Below are 23 T cell receptor beta chains sequenced from a single sample in a study of CD8 T cells in ankylosing spondylitis. TCRdb reprocessed the 5' RACE reads via MiXCR and lists one record per CDR3 protein. The sample consists of 350,000 to 550,000 distinct CDR3 sequences, roughly 27% of them appearing once. These TCRs' antigens remain unknown. Findings and caveats of the study: Among TCR beta sequences, a motif of about 8 highly homologous variants appeared characteristic of ankylosing spondylitis blood.

Sequenced input: blood, either unsorted or a sorted T cell fraction (not recorded which). Source of these receptors: a male donor with ankylosing spondylitis.

The chain uses TRBV15 and TRBJ1-5, with a possible D match to TRBD1 (5 bases). The CDR3 loop spans 18 amino acids. V was pared by 1 base and J by 0 bases, with 16 bases between. CDR1 is LNHNV and CDR2 is YYDKDF in the germline V gene (reference sequence). Here the CDR3 reads CATSRGLGNGGSNQPQHF. The CDR3 nucleotides read TGTGCCACCAGCAGAGGTTTGGGAAACGGGGGTAGCAATCAGCCCCAGCATTTT. Looking up the rest from reference TRBV15 and TRBJ1-5 gives the full variable domain: DAMVIQNPRYQVTQFGKPVTLSCSQTLNHNVMYWYQQKSSQAPKLLFHYYDKDFNNEADTPDNFQSRRPNTSFCFLDIRSPGLGDTAMYLCATSRGLGNGGSNQPQHFGDGTRLSIL.

The chain is built from TRBV2 and TRBJ2-1; 12 bases are shared with TRBD2. The CDR3 totals 15 residues. Trimming cost V 7 bases and J 9 bases; bases outside gene matches: 10. Germline V gene sequence: CDR1 SNHLY, CDR2 FYNNEI. Here the CDR3 reads CASTATSGRGGEQFF. CDR3 bases: TGTGCCAGCACCGCGACTAGCGGGAGAGGGGGTGAGCAGTTCTTC.

This clonotype has more than one count but fewer than ten. The V and J genes are TRBV7-9 and TRBJ1-1; D is ambiguous. The CDR3 contains 13 residues. Germline-derived CDR1 and CDR2 are SEHNR and FQNEAQ (reference sequence). V was clipped by 1 base and J by 1 base, with 4 bases between them. The CDR3 DNA reads TGTGCCAGCAGCTTAGACGAGAACACTGAAGCTTTCTTT. Translated, it gives CASSLDENTEAFF.

This chain connects TRBV20-1 to TRBJ2-5, with 7 bases matching TRBD1. Looked up from germline, CDR1 is DFQATT and CDR2 is SNEGSKA (reference sequence). V lost 6 bases, J lost 5 bases, and 9 bases stayed unmatched. The CDR3 is 13 residues long. In DNA form, the CDR3 reads TGCAGTGCGTATACGACAGGGTCCGAGACCCAGTACTTC. Translated, it gives CSAYTTGSETQYF.

The genes are TRBV20-1 and TRBJ2-5; possible D gene TRBD1, 6 bases. The CDR3 length is 13 residues. Germline CDR1 is DFQATT and CDR2 is SNEGSKA (reference sequence). V was clipped by 3 bases and J by 2 bases, with 10 bases between them. The DNA of the CDR3 is TGCAGTGCTAGTAGGACAGAACAAGAGACCCAGTACTTC. Translated: CSASRTEQETQYF.

The count of this clonotype is one. This rearrangement joins TRBV20-1 to TRBJ2-3, with 7 positions matching TRBD1. The CDR3 spans 15 residues. V was clipped by 3 bases and J by 2 bases; unmatched bases: 8. Per the germline V gene, CDR1 is DFQATT and CDR2 is SNEGSKA (reference sequence). The CDR3 DNA is TGCAGTGCTAGTCCGGGACAGCCTCCCACAGATACGCAGTATTTT. This translates into CSASPGQPPTDTQYF.

The chain employs TRBV20-1 and TRBJ2-3, with 9 bases matching TRBD2. J lost 8 bases, V lost 5 bases, and 2 bases had no gene match. The V gene's germline CDR1 is DFQATT and CDR2 SNEGSKA (reference sequence). CDR3 length: 11 amino acids. CDR3 sequence reads: CSAPLAGTQYF. Written as DNA, the CDR3 is TGCAGTGCTCCACTAGCGGGTACGCAGTATTTT.

The chain links TRBV3-1 to TRBJ2-1; 9 nucleotides align to TRBD2. CDR3 size: 17 residues. V lost 1 base to trimming and J lost 3 bases; unmatched junction nucleotides: 7. Per germline, CDR1 LGHDT and CDR2 YNNKEL (reference sequence). The CDR3 sequence: CASSQGPSSGVYNEQFF. CDR3 DNA sequence: TGTGCCAGCAGCCAAGGCCCCTCTAGCGGGGTCTACAATGAGCAGTTCTTC.

The J gene is TRBJ2-3, the V gene TRBV5-1; TRBD1 is a possible D gene (5 bases). Germline V lookup: CDR1 SGHRS, CDR2 YFSETQ. V was clipped by 3 bases and J by 1 base, with 12 bases between them. The CDR3 totals 15 residues. CDR3 residues: CASSWVGAGTDTQYF. As DNA, the CDR3 is TGCGCCAGCAGCTGGGTTGGGGCCGGCACAGATACGCAGTATTTT. Full variable domain (missing parts from reference TRBV5-1 and TRBJ2-3): KAGVTQTPRYLIKTRGQQVTLSCSPISGHRSVSWYQQTPGQGLQFLFEYFSETQRNKGNFPGRFSGRQFSNSRSEMNVSTLELGDSALYLCASSWVGAGTDTQYFGPGTRLTVL.

The chain is built from TRBV24-1 and TRBJ2-1; the D gene is possibly TRBD2 (5 bases). The CDR3 spans 13 residues. Germline assignment: CDR1 KGHDR and CDR2 SFDVKD. V shed 7 bases and J shed 1 base, with 7 bases lying between them. CDR3 amino acids: CATSGESYNEQFF. The DNA of the CDR3 is TGTGCCACCAGCGGGGAGTCCTACAATGAGCAGTTCTTC.

This clonotype has only a few counts. Written as DNA, the CDR3 is TGTGCCACCAGTGACCCTATGCGGGAGGGGGGCGATGAGCAGTTCTTC. Translating it yields CATSDPMREGGDEQFF. The V gene is TRBV24-1, the J gene TRBJ2-1, with 9 bases identical to TRBD2. V shed 4 bases and J 8 bases; nucleotides not matched to a gene: 11. Germline V gene lookup returns CDR1 KGHDR and CDR2 SFDVKD. The CDR3 totals 16 residues.

This chain links TRBV20-1 with TRBJ2-7; TRBD2 matches at 9 bases. CDR1 and CDR2 (germline): DFQATT, SNEGSKA (reference sequence). Unmatched junction bases numbered 9, after V lost 6 bases and J lost 3 bases. This CDR3 has 14 residues. As DNA, the CDR3 is TGCAGTGCCACCCGACTAGCGGCAATCTACGAGCAGTACTTC. Translated: CSATRLAAIYEQYF.

The rearrangement links TRBV5-1 to TRBJ2-3, with D maybe TRBD1 (5 bases). The CDR3 sequence is 14 residues long. CDR1 and CDR2 (germline): SGHRS, YFSETQ. V was shortened by 7 bases and J by 4 bases, with 16 bases between the two germline ends. The CDR3 sequence: CASDPGQGADTQYF. Written as DNA, the CDR3 is TGCGCCAGCGACCCTGGGCAGGGCGCAGATACGCAGTATTTT. Complete variable domain (other parts from reference TRBV5-1 and TRBJ2-3): KAGVTQTPRYLIKTRGQQVTLSCSPISGHRSVSWYQQTPGQGLQFLFEYFSETQRNKGNFPGRFSGRQFSNSRSEMNVSTLELGDSALYLCASDPGQGADTQYFGPGTRLTVL.

This clonotype appeared many times. The chain couples TRBV12-3 or TRBV12-4 to TRBJ2-2, with D maybe TRBD1 (7 bases). Trimming took off 6 bases at V and 4 bases at J, with 18 bases between the two ends. This CDR3 is built from 16 residues. CDR3 nucleotide sequence: TGTGCCAGCAGACCAGGAGGGTACAGGGGCACCGGGGAGCTGTTTTTT. It yields the protein CASRPGGYRGTGELFF.

This clonotype was detected only a few times. This chain connects TRBV5-1 to TRBJ1-2; D is undetermined. V dropped 4 bases and J dropped 8 bases, with 12 bases sitting between them. The CDR3 extends over 12 amino acids. From germline, CDR1 is SGHRS and CDR2 YFSETQ. DNA for the CDR3: TGCGCCAGCAGCGCTTCTTTGGTCGGCTACACCTTC. As protein: CASSASLVGYTF.

The rearrangement uses TRBV15 and TRBJ1-2; 10 bases align to TRBD1. Unmatched junction bases numbered 6, after V lost 1 base and J lost 4 bases. The V gene's germline CDR1 is LNHNV and CDR2 YYDKDF (reference sequence). The CDR3 contains 16 residues. The CDR3, as DNA: TGTGCCACCAGCAGAGTCGACAGGGGGCGCGGCTATGGCTACACCTTC. It codes for CATSRVDRGRGYGYTF.

This clonotype turned up a few times. This sequence joins TRBV12-3 or TRBV12-4 and TRBJ2-1; D call uncertain. CDR3 length: 13 amino acids. Trimming pared 5 bases from V and 4 bases from J, leaving 9 bases between. The CDR3 reads CASSLAPYNEQFF. CDR3 DNA sequence: TGTGCCAGCAGTCTTGCACCGTACAATGAGCAGTTCTTC.

This clonotype was picked up a small number of times. V gene TRBV5-1 combines with J gene TRBJ2-3; D may be TRBD2 (5 bases). This CDR3 is built from 14 residues. Germline V gene data show CDR1 as SGHRS and CDR2 as YFSETQ. V lost 2 bases and J lost 3, with 10 bases in between. CDR3 nucleotide sequence: TGCGCCAGCAGCTTTGCGGGTAGGACAGATACGCAGTATTTT. This encodes CASSFAGRTDTQYF.

The gene calls are TRBV3-1 and TRBJ2-1; 11 positions agree with TRBD2. The J segment lost 4 bases and the V segment lost 4 bases, leaving 9 bases of the junction unmatched. This CDR3 has 17 amino acids. Germline lookup yields CDR1 LGHDT and CDR2 YNNKEL (reference sequence). This CDR3 reads CASSPRTSGQRYNEQFF. The CDR3 DNA reads as TGTGCCAGCAGCCCCAGGACTAGCGGGCAGAGATACAATGAGCAGTTCTTC.

In this sample, this clonotype turned up many times. This chain joins TRBV12-3 or TRBV12-4 and TRBJ1-5; perhaps TRBD1 as D (6 bases). This CDR3 has 13 residues. Trimming removed 5 bases at V and 2 bases at J, with 7 bases between. The CDR3 nucleotides read TGTGCCAGCAGTGACAGGCGCAATCAGCCCCAGCATTTT. Translated, it gives CASSDRRNQPQHF.

The V gene is TRBV10-3, the J gene TRBJ2-1; 7 bases fit TRBD1. The CDR3 has 14 amino acids. Germline CDR1 is ENHRY and CDR2 is SYGVKD. V dropped 6 bases and J dropped 5; count of bases not matched to a gene: 7. CDR3 protein: CAIRRQGDHNEQFF. The CDR3 DNA reads as TGTGCCATCAGAAGACAGGGTGACCACAATGAGCAGTTCTTC.

This chain uses TRBV24-1 with TRBJ2-5; D unresolved. Trimming pared 3 bases from V and 1 base from J, leaving 11 bases between. This CDR3 region has 15 residues. CDR1 is KGHDR, CDR2 SFDVKD, per germline. CDR3 sequence reads: CATSDVIKAQETQYF. The CDR3 DNA reads as TGTGCCACCAGTGATGTTATCAAGGCCCAAGAGACCCAGTACTTC.

This chain joins TRBV18 and TRBJ2-7; D is possibly TRBD1 (5 bases). With 3 bases removed from V and 0 bases from J, the gap between germline ends came to 9 bases. CDR3 length: 14 amino acids. Germline lookup yields CDR1 KGHSH and CDR2 LQKENI. CDR3 sequence reads: CASSPGASSYEQYV. The CDR3 coding sequence is TGTGCCAGCTCACCTGGGGCGAGCTCCTACGAGCAGTACGTC.